This paragraph covers one T cell receptor (beta chain) sequence. Its antigen remains unknown. Germline CDR1 and CDR2: MGHRA and YSYEKL. V lost 1 base to trimming and J lost 2 bases, with 12 bases between them. There are 15 residues in the CDR3. The sample originates from a study of T cell responses to AZD1222 COVID-19 vaccine. About the study: Pooled together were second doses at about 4 or about 12 weeks.

Findings of the study overall: Spike-wide coverage was observed for vaccine-associated CD4 TCRs, with dominant responses at 160-218 and 743-854. Reportedly, close to half of spike-specific TCRs are directed against unmutated variant regions.

This table comes from immunoSEQ multiplex PCR, and its TCRdb copy is limited to in-frame clones, with some not included. The sample shows roughly 180,000 clones, 87% of them seen only once. The chain links TRBV4-1 to TRBJ2-7; either TRBD1 or TRBD2 may fit D (5 bases each). This TCR came from an adult in good health. The specimen comprised peripheral blood, sampled on day 0 of AZD1222 vaccination. The CDR3 DNA is TGCGCCAGCAGCCAAGCCGTCGGGACGGCCTACGAGCAGTACTTC. Its translation is CASSQAVGTAYEQYF.